What follows is one T cell receptor beta chain and its context. This entry belongs to a study of blood T cell repertoires in COVID-19. Study context: COVID-19 samples, acute and convalescent, were from the United States, Italy and Spain. Sources were T cells, B-cell-depleted T cells, or PBMCs; the material itself was cDNA or gDNA.

Per the original data handling: Using reference gene primer amplification, nucleated cell counts were estimated. The method was immunoSEQ multiplex PCR; TCRdb's version includes in-frame clones alone and lacks a portion of them. The DNA was the basis for D and trimming; V, J and clone size are from that table. This sample has roughly 230,000 clones, with roughly 84% found just once. The CDR3 is 15 amino acids. This chain uses TRBV21-1 with TRBJ1-1. TRBV21-1 represents a pseudogene. Source material: peripheral blood. The TCR comes from a woman aged 80 or over with acute or convalescent COVID-19. CDR3 coding DNA: TGTGCCAGGAGAGAGGGCAGCGATTCCAACACTGAAGCTTTCTTT. Protein: CARREGSDSNTEAFF.